This T cell receptor beta chain appears in the sequencing data of a study of cytomegalovirus exposure and HLA in healthy donors. Overall study context: The Caucasian-associated ancestry cluster held roughly 81% of around 380 genotyped donors. Broader study findings: TCR beta V segments were, for the most part, productive about 87% or about 30% of the time in an earlier analysis.

The primer mix had 60 Vbeta and 13 Jbeta primers. Original processing methods: The authors later counted about 80 million unique TCR beta chains, roughly 10 million of them shared. Libraries were prepared by immunoSEQ multiplex PCR; TCRdb keeps only in-frame clonotypes and omits some of them. For V, J and clone size, that table is used; D and trimming come from the DNA. The data show fewer than 250,000 clones, about 86% seen once. As concerns this clone: Its antigen is currently unknown.

V was trimmed by 0 bases and J by 7 bases, leaving 17 bases between them. The CDR3 loop spans 16 amino acids. CDR1 and CDR2 from the germline V gene are SGHRS and YFSETQ. The source is a man aged 35 to 55 in good health and CMV-seropositive. Sequencing input: PBMCs. This chain joins TRBV5-1 and TRBJ2-1; D is perhaps TRBD2 (6 bases). The CDR3 sequence: CASSLAGTPAQNEQFF. The CDR3, as DNA: TGCGCCAGCAGCTTGGCCGGGACTCCAGCCCAGAATGAGCAGTTCTTC.